This T cell receptor (beta chain) comes out of a study of shared clonotypes between healthy human individuals. About the research overall: Participating donors consisted of a couple of women and a few men aged 18 to 49.

Study-level findings and limits: Rarefaction analysis demonstrated incomplete sorted-subset sequencing notwithstanding large depth.

Healthy adults negative for HIV, lacking recent acute infections or vaccinations, served as donors. In the case of this clone: Its specificity is not known.

In the original workflow: Filtering was not the same, since immunoSEQ gave junction-only sequences without quality scores. Clones were read by immunoSEQ multiplex PCR, and TCRdb kept only the in-frame ones, dropping some. V and J calls and clone size are given by that table; D and trimming were obtained from the DNA. The table records about 1.1 million clones, approximately 77% of them present only once. Germline V gene lookup returns CDR1 MGHRA and CDR2 YSYEKL. This CDR3 contains 17 residues. Losses at the gene ends were 1 base for V and 3 bases for J; bases not matched to a gene: 7. The chain combines TRBV4-1 with TRBJ2-2, with 8 bases matching TRBD2. This clonotype was sampled from a man aged 18 to 30 in good health. Some clones in this sample may be carry-over from other donors' samples. Sample: memory CD4+ T cells from PBMCs. This sample's subset: CD45RA-negative fraction. The CDR3 DNA sequence: TGCGCCAGCAGCCAAGCCCGAGCACTAGCGGACACCGGGGAGCTGTTTTTT. It encodes CASSQARALADTGELFF.